This entry is about one T cell receptor (beta chain). Its antigen target is currently unknown. It has no much larger one-base neighbor in the sample; base qualities were not kept. Per the publication, the time point label means: progressive disease on ibrutinib. For TCR beta library preparation, roughly 2 micrograms of genomic DNA were extracted from the cryopreserved PBMCs. Longitudinal blood samples from CLL patients receiving ibrutinib monotherapy were subjected to high-throughput TCR beta sequencing. The patients took part in an open-label, single-center phase 2 trial of ibrutinib monotherapy. From the germline V gene, CDR1 is MGHDK and CDR2 is SYGVNS. V is pared back by 4 bases and J by 3 bases, with 12 bases lying between the germline termini. Measured from the cysteine to the phenylalanine, the CDR3 is 14 residues long. Solely the CDR3 DNA is kept, with 42 bases framed from the first base. The data are from a study of cytotoxic CD8 clonotypes in ibrutinib-treated CLL (dated by TCRdb to about 2021). With regard to the full study: The cohort was composed of about a dozen relapsed/refractory and about 15 treatment-naive patients; IGHV unmutated status was identified in approximately 17 patients. Responses were partial in roughly 25 patients and complete in 2; after median around 65 months follow-up, around 15 stayed in remission and 12 progressed. Samples at response were collected after a median of roughly 13 months of treatment, with a range of about 6 to 36 months. On average, each sample had roughly 260,000 productive templates and tens of thousands of productive rearrangements. Longitudinal samples were obtainable from about 30% of the roughly 90 participants in the trial. Cryopreserved peripheral blood mononuclear cells were obtained prior to treatment, at the time of response, and at either disease progression or sustained remission. Patients were still on ibrutinib when every remission and progressive disease sample was collected.

The investigation overall reported the following: At ibrutinib response clonality went up, during sustained remission it held steady, and at progression it dropped back toward baseline. Baseline clonality exceeded that of age-matched healthy donors and correlated strongly with circulating CD8+ T-cell counts. Sampling times were not matched between patients in sustained remission and patients whose disease was progressing, and lymph node repertoires were not examined. Public clonotypes were rare and either shrank or stayed stable during treatment, and the rise in clonality at ibrutinib response reflected expansion of private clonotypes.

The goal of deep resolution MiSeq sequencing was a depth between 1 in 1 million and 1 in 200,000 T cells, and coverage averaged 10x per clonotype. TCR beta libraries were generated with the immunoSEQ hsTCRB Kit. From the authors' description of their analysis: The data were analyzed with ImmunoSEQ Analyzer and ImmunoSEQ Data Assistant, and V, D and J gene assignments followed IMGT definitions. Clonality, which ranges from 0 to 1, was calculated by subtracting the normalized Shannon entropy of productive rearrangement frequencies from one. Only overrepresented clonotypes making up at least 0.05% of the repertoire of each patient were included in the public clonotype analysis. Roughly 12 age-matched healthy donor repertoires from immuneACCESS were used as controls for clonality. TCRdb's version of the immuneACCESS table is confined to in-frame rearrangements and falls short of the full clone set. An unresolved V gene accounts for under half of the shortfall where checked; the remainder is of unknown origin. D and trimming come from the DNA, and the V and J calls and clone size come from that table. The sample table contains about 39,000 clones; only one count was recorded for about two thirds of them. The ten largest clonotypes hold 7% of the sample.

The chain was built from TRBV25-1 and TRBJ1-2; the D gene cannot be named for sure. The sequences come from PBMCs, collected at disease progression, from a patient treated with ibrutinib. This clonotype originated in a human donor with chronic lymphocytic leukemia. DNA sequence: TGTGCCAGCAGTGGGCCAACATCGGACTATGGCTACACCTTC. Its translation is CASSGPTSDYGYTF.